This TCR beta chain stems from a study of blood T cell repertoires in COVID-19. Some clones are missing from TCRdb's copy, which holds only in-frame ones; the method was immunoSEQ multiplex PCR. The data show 200,000 to 300,000 clones, with about 81% seen just once and roughly 12% held by the top ten. This CDR3 spans 12 amino acids. Trimming at V came to 4 bases and at J to 6 bases, leaving 1 base not matched to a gene. CDR1 and CDR2 (germline): MNHEY, SMNVEV (reference sequence). The sequence derives from a woman aged 60-75 years with active or convalescent COVID-19. The chain uses TRBV27 and TRBJ1-2; 8 bases align to TRBD1. The sequenced material came from peripheral blood. The CDR3 DNA follows: TGTGCCAGCAGTTCAGGGGGCCATGGCTACACCTTC. Its translation is CASSSGGHGYTF.